This is a list of T cell receptor beta chains from one sample in a study of identical twins. TCRdb analysed the 5' RACE reads with MiXCR anew, one entry per CDR3 protein. The sample carries 400,000 to 550,000 distinct CDR3 sequences, around 20% recorded once. This sample was also put to use in a study of T cells expressing NK-cell markers.

Material for sequencing was CD4+ T cells sorted from blood. Receptor source: a woman aged 18-29 years in good health. CDR3s include the opening cysteine and the closing phenylalanine or tryptophan. Fields, in order: clone size, D gene, V gene, CDR3 length, J gene, CDR3 protein, CDR3 DNA. The D gene is left open where the match is weak. Size is stated for part of the rows, as once, few or many counts, or as a class when the clone is expanded.

many	.	TRBV27	18	TRBJ2-5	CASKPGPSGVPPQETQYF	TGTGCCAGCAAACCAGGCCCGAGTGGGGTCCCCCCTCAAGAGACCCAGTACTTC
.	.	TRBV7-9	13	TRBJ1-3	CASKTVSGNTIYF	TGTGCCAGCAAGACAGTCTCTGGAAACACCATATATTTT
many	TRBD1	TRBV12-3/TRBV12-4	15	TRBJ2-7	CASSSGTGFSYEQYF	TGTGCCAGCAGTTCCGGGACAGGGTTTTCCTACGAGCAGTACTTC
.	.	TRBV3-1	15	TRBJ2-1	CASSQVSRRFNEQFF	TGTGCCAGCAGCCAAGTTTCGAGGAGGTTCAATGAGCAGTTCTTC
.	.	TRBV7-2	14	TRBJ1-1	CASSLQLSNTEAFF	TGTGCCAGCAGCTTACAGCTCTCAAACACTGAAGCTTTCTTT
many	.	TRBV5-1	13	TRBJ2-5	CASTSVAQETQYF	TGCGCCAGCACGTCGGTTGCCCAAGAGACCCAGTACTTC
.	TRBD2	TRBV3-1	17	TRBJ2-1	CASSQSSGALGINEQFF	TGTGCCAGCAGCCAATCTAGCGGGGCCCTAGGTATAAATGAGCAGTTCTTC
few	.	TRBV28	15	TRBJ1-1	CASSLYRQRGTEAFF	TGTGCCAGCAGTTTGTACAGGCAGCGAGGCACTGAAGCTTTCTTT
few	.	TRBV5-1	15	TRBJ1-1	CASSPNAGASTEAFF	TGCGCCAGCAGCCCGAATGCGGGGGCGAGCACTGAAGCTTTCTTT
.	.	TRBV12-3/TRBV12-4	13	TRBJ2-7	CASSLSGPHEQYF	TGTGCCAGCAGTTTAAGCGGACCCCACGAGCAGTACTTC
few	.	TRBV6-6	11	TRBJ2-7	CASRQLYEQYF	TGTGCCAGCAGACAACTATACGAGCAGTACTTC
few	TRBD2	TRBV5-1	16	TRBJ2-3	CASSLDRAGGTDTQYF	TGCGCCAGCAGCTTGGATCGAGCGGGGGGCACAGATACGCAGTATTTT
few	TRBD2	TRBV4-2	18	TRBJ2-1	CASSQVGLAGEFYNEQFF	TGTGCCAGCAGCCAAGTTGGGTTAGCGGGGGAGTTTTACAATGAGCAGTTCTTC
few	.	TRBV6-1	15	TRBJ2-2	CASFLFRVVTGELFF	TGTGCCAGCTTTCTTTTCAGGGTGGTCACCGGGGAGCTGTTTTTT
few	.	TRBV20-1	15	TRBJ1-1	CSARMAGTRHTEAFF	TGCAGTGCTAGGATGGCAGGGACGAGGCACACTGAAGCTTTCTTT
.	.	TRBV7-6	12	TRBJ2-7	CASSLVQGEQYF	TGTGCCAGCAGCTTAGTGCAGGGAGAGCAGTACTTC
.	.	TRBV18	13	TRBJ2-7	CASSRGEVDEQYF	TGTGCCAGCTCACGAGGAGAGGTTGACGAGCAGTACTTC
.	TRBD1	TRBV6-1	16	TRBJ2-2	CASRDRDSLVTGELFF	TGTGCCAGCAGGGACCGGGACAGCCTAGTGACCGGGGAGCTGTTTTTT
.	.	TRBV20-1	14	TRBJ2-5	CSARGRTNQETQYF	TGCAGTGCTAGAGGAAGGACTAACCAAGAGACCCAGTACTTC
few	TRBD2	TRBV12-3/TRBV12-4	14	TRBJ2-3	CASMTSGSTDTQYF	TGTGCCAGCATGACTAGCGGGAGCACAGATACGCAGTATTTT
.	TRBD1	TRBV6-2/TRBV6-3	15	TRBJ2-2	CASNKDRGWTGELFF	TGTGCCAGCAACAAAGACAGGGGCTGGACCGGGGAGCTGTTTTTT
.	.	TRBV2	19	TRBJ2-1	CASSEALNLYRELYNEQFF	TGTGCCAGCAGTGAAGCGCTGAACTTGTATAGGGAACTGTACAATGAGCAGTTCTTC
.	TRBD2	TRBV20-1	16	TRBJ2-2	CSARLAGASSTGELFF	TGCAGTGCTAGACTAGCGGGGGCCTCGAGCACCGGGGAGCTGTTTTTT
.	.	TRBV5-1	15	TRBJ1-1	CASAPRSGLNTEAFF	TGCGCCAGCGCTCCTAGGTCGGGGCTTAACACTGAAGCTTTCTTT
.	TRBD2	TRBV4-2	19	TRBJ2-3	CASSQDSGAAGVDTDTQYF	TGTGCCAGCAGCCAAGATTCGGGGGCAGCGGGGGTGGACACAGATACGCAGTATTTT
few	TRBD2	TRBV12-3/TRBV12-4	17	TRBJ2-3	CASSAGLDHGMTDTQYF	TGTGCCAGCAGTGCTGGACTAGACCATGGCATGACAGATACGCAGTATTTT
few	TRBD1	TRBV5-6	15	TRBJ2-7	CASSWDPTGIYEQYF	TGTGCCAGCAGCTGGGATCCGACAGGGATTTACGAGCAGTACTTC
.	.	TRBV18	14	TRBJ2-3	CASSPAQTASTQYF	TGTGCCAGCTCACCAGCCCAAACCGCCTCTACGCAGTATTTT
.	.	TRBV6-4	19	TRBJ2-4	CACSLFGTLPGAAKNIQYF	TGTGCCTGCAGTTTATTCGGGACTTTACCAGGCGCGGCCAAAAACATTCAGTACTTC
few	.	TRBV7-9	17	TRBJ1-4	CASSLALGAKIGEKLFF	TGTGCCAGCAGCTTAGCACTCGGGGCGAAGATCGGTGAAAAACTGTTTTTT
.	.	TRBV7-2	13	TRBJ2-5	CASSQRGGETQYF	TGTGCCAGCAGCCAGAGAGGAGGGGAGACCCAGTACTTC
.	.	TRBV11-2	17	TRBJ2-5	CASSLRTGVGGEETQYF	TGTGCCAGCAGCTTAAGGACCGGGGTCGGGGGAGAAGAGACCCAGTACTTC
.	.	TRBV5-1	13	TRBJ2-3	CASCLSRLDTQYF	TGCGCCAGCTGCCTTAGCCGGTTGGATACGCAGTATTTT
.	.	TRBV9	15	TRBJ2-1	CASSVSGLVYNEQFF	TGTGCCAGCAGCGTATCGGGACTGGTATACAATGAGCAGTTCTTC
few	TRBD1	TRBV7-9	13	TRBJ1-2	CASSPGQALGYTF	TGTGCCAGCAGCCCGGGACAGGCGCTTGGCTACACCTTC
.	TRBD1	TRBV20-1	14	TRBJ2-5	CSAIARGREETQYF	TGCAGTGCTATTGCCAGGGGGCGAGAAGAGACCCAGTACTTC
few	TRBD1	TRBV12-3/TRBV12-4	14	TRBJ2-5	CASSRGQARETQYF	TGTGCCAGCAGCCGTGGACAGGCCAGGGAGACCCAGTACTTC
.	TRBD1	TRBV12-3/TRBV12-4	14	TRBJ2-1	CASSSQGAWDEQFF	TGTGCCAGCAGTTCCCAGGGGGCCTGGGACGAGCAGTTCTTC
.	TRBD2	TRBV7-2	17	TRBJ2-7	CASSLGRTSGGSYEQYF	TGTGCCAGCAGCTTAGGTCGAACTAGCGGGGGGTCCTACGAGCAGTACTTC
few	.	TRBV5-1	12	TRBJ2-1	CASSLGRAEQFF	TGCGCCAGCAGCTTGGGTAGGGCTGAGCAGTTCTTC
.	.	TRBV7-2	12	TRBJ2-3	CANSGNTDTQYF	TGTGCCAACAGTGGTAACACAGATACGCAGTATTTT
many	.	TRBV6-1	14	TRBJ1-2	CASSPGGGVYGYTF	TGTGCCAGCAGTCCCGGGGGGGGAGTCTATGGCTACACCTTC
many	.	TRBV5-1	14	TRBJ1-2	CASSPRDRGYGYTF	TGCGCCAGCAGCCCCCGGGACCGAGGCTATGGCTACACCTTC
.	.	TRBV9	18	TRBJ2-1	CASSVNPGERVSYNEQFF	TGTGCCAGCAGCGTAAATCCGGGCGAAAGGGTATCCTACAATGAGCAGTTCTTC
once	.	TRBV6-2/TRBV6-3	15	TRBJ2-1	CASSYWVPTYNEQFF	TGTGCCAGCAGTTACTGGGTCCCCACTTACAATGAGCAGTTCTTC
.	TRBD1	TRBV12-3/TRBV12-4	15	TRBJ2-1	CASSRFRDRVNEQFF	TGTGCCAGCAGTCGCTTCCGGGACAGGGTCAATGAGCAGTTCTTC
many	.	TRBV9	14	TRBJ2-2	CASSVLRDTGELFF	TGTGCCAGCAGCGTACTCAGGGACACCGGGGAGCTGTTTTTT
.	.	TRBV11-2	17	TRBJ1-1	CASSPTLRKTTNTEAFF	TGTGCCAGCAGCCCCACTTTGCGGAAAACGACAAACACTGAAGCTTTCTTT
.	.	TRBV3-1	14	TRBJ1-1	CASSQGPGGAEAFF	TGTGCCAGCAGCCAAGGACCGGGGGGTGCTGAAGCTTTCTTT
many	.	TRBV3-1	14	TRBJ2-7	CASSPRDRQYEQYF	TGTGCCAGCAGCCCCCGGGACCGACAATACGAGCAGTACTTC
few	.	TRBV7-2	14	TRBJ1-2	CASSFPGRFYGYTF	TGTGCCAGCAGCTTCCCCGGGAGGTTCTATGGCTACACCTTC
.	TRBD2	TRBV7-9	15	TRBJ2-1	CASSQGLAGGYQQFF	TGTGCCAGCAGCCAGGGACTAGCGGGGGGCTATCAGCAGTTCTTC
many	.	TRBV5-1	15	TRBJ2-3	CASSLVGGLRYTQYF	TGCGCCAGCAGCTTGGTAGGGGGGCTCAGGTATACGCAGTATTTT